The next 22 T cell receptor beta chains were all read from a single sample in a study of radiotherapy plus CTLA-4 blockade in lung cancer. This table comes from immunoSEQ multiplex PCR, and its TCRdb copy is limited to in-frame clones, with some not included. Among roughly 54,000 clones, around 85% were seen once, and the ten largest hold roughly 2.9%. Specimen: peripheral blood, collected from a patient treated with radiotherapy plus ipilimumab. The receptors originated from a human donor with non-small cell lung cancer who had a partial response to radiotherapy plus ipilimumab.

The J gene is TRBJ1-1, the V gene TRBV6-6; D gene unclear. V gave up 2 bases and J gave up 3 bases, with 10 bases separating them. CDR1 is MNHNY, CDR2 SVGAGI, per germline (reference sequence). CDR3 size: 14 residues. CDR3 nucleotides: TGTGCCAGCAGTTACAAGGGAGAAGACACTGAAGCTTTCTTT. Residues: CASSYKGEDTEAFF.

V and J are TRBV5-8 and TRBJ1-4; 7 positions agree with TRBD1. The junction had 2 bases not matched to a gene; V was cut back by 4 bases and J by 2 bases. Per the germline V gene, CDR1 is SGHTS and CDR2 is YDEGEE. The CDR3 is 14 residues long. The CDR3 loop reads CASSTGQTNEKLFF. Written as DNA, the CDR3 is TGTGCCAGCAGCACGGGACAGACTAATGAAAAACTGTTTTTT.

The gene calls are TRBV20-1 and TRBJ2-3, with D perhaps TRBD2 (5 bases). The CDR3 sequence is 11 residues long. Germline loops: CDR1 DFQATT, CDR2 SNEGSKA (reference sequence). Trimming took 3 bases from V and 6 from J, leaving 7 bases between them. The chain's CDR3 is CSASTGDTQYF. CDR3 DNA: TGCAGTGCTAGTACGGGGGATACGCAGTATTTT.

This clone was recorded a few times. The chain recombines TRBV14 with TRBJ2-3; the match to TRBD2 covers 11 bases. Germline values: CDR1 SGHDN, CDR2 FVKESK. The J segment lost 15 bases and the V segment lost 2 bases, leaving 4 bases of the junction unmatched. The CDR3 contains 12 residues. CDR3: CASSQLAGGCYF. As DNA, the CDR3 is TGTGCCAGCAGCCAACTAGCGGGGGGATGTTATTTT.

This clone was observed a few times. The gene calls are TRBV7-9 and TRBJ1-2; tentative D call: TRBD1 (5 bases). V was trimmed by 3 bases and J by 7 bases, leaving 12 bases between them. Germline lookup yields CDR1 SEHNR and CDR2 FQNEAQ (reference sequence). The CDR3 consists of 13 residues. The CDR3: CASSFPGGSGYTF. CDR3 nucleotide sequence: TGTGCCAGCAGCTTCCCCGGGGGTAGTGGCTACACCTTC.

The J gene is TRBJ2-7, the V gene TRBV2; the match to TRBD1 covers 8 bases. J was trimmed by 5 bases and V by 7 bases; bases with no gene match: 7. The CDR3 sequence is 13 residues long. Germline lookup yields CDR1 SNHLY and CDR2 FYNNEI. The CDR3, as DNA: TGTGCCAGCAACGGACAGGGATCTAACGAGCAGTACTTC. It is translated as CASNGQGSNEQYF.

The V call is TRBV15, the J call TRBJ2-2; a possible D gene is TRBD2 (5 bases). Germline CDR1 LNHNV, CDR2 YYDKDF (reference sequence). CDR3 length: 17 residues. V lost 1 base and J lost 1, with 13 bases in between. CDR3 residues: CATSRATVRGNTGELFF. CDR3 coding DNA: TGTGCCACCAGCAGAGCAACGGTCCGGGGGAACACCGGGGAGCTGTTTTTT. The full variable domain, rest sourced from reference TRBV15 and TRBJ2-2, is DAMVIQNPRYQVTQFGKPVTLSCSQTLNHNVMYWYQQKSSQAPKLLFHYYDKDFNNEADTPDNFQSRRPNTSFCFLDIRSPGLGDTAMYLCATSRATVRGNTGELFFGEGSRLTVL.

V and J are TRBV19 and TRBJ2-2, with 14 nucleotides matching TRBD2. Trimming cost V 5 bases and J 4 bases; bases outside gene matches: 9. This CDR3 has 18 amino acids. Germline assignment: CDR1 LNHDA and CDR2 SQIVND (reference sequence). The CDR3 is CASSPGLAGGIVTGELFF. DNA of the CDR3: TGTGCCAGTAGTCCCGGACTAGCGGGGGGCATAGTCACCGGGGAGCTGTTTTTT.

CDR3 loop: CASSIDGQEYQPQHF. The CDR3 bases are TGTGCCAGTAGTATTGACGGACAGGAGTATCAGCCCCAGCATTTT. J is TRBJ1-5 and V is TRBV19; 7 positions agree with TRBD1. With V trimmed by 3 bases and J by 5 bases, 7 bases remained unmatched. CDR1 and CDR2 from the germline V gene are LNHDA and SQIVND (reference sequence). The CDR3 is 15 residues long.

This sequence joins TRBV12-5 and TRBJ1-5; TRBD1 matches at 9 bases. This CDR3 is built from 17 residues. V was clipped by 0 bases and J by 4 bases; unmatched bases: 7. Germline V gene lookup returns CDR1 LGHNT and CDR2 FRNRAP. DNA of the CDR3: TGTGCTAGTGGTTTGGTAACCACCGGGACAGGGAATCAGCCCCAGCATTTT. Its protein product is CASGLVTTGTGNQPQHF.

The J gene is TRBJ2-2, the V gene TRBV11-2; D call uncertain. The CDR3 spans 13 residues. V was pared by 0 bases and J by 9 bases, with 8 bases between. Germline V CDR1 and CDR2: SGHAT, FQNNGV. Here the CDR3 reads CASSLDEIRELFF. The CDR3 DNA reads as TGTGCCAGCAGCTTAGATGAGATTAGGGAGCTGTTTTTT.

The chain uses TRBV27 and TRBJ2-5; TRBD2 matches 13 bases. The CDR3 runs to 16 residues. V lost 8 bases to trimming and J lost 3 bases; unmatched junction nucleotides: 9. Per the germline V gene, CDR1 is MNHEY and CDR2 is SMNVEV (reference sequence). CDR3 amino acids: CASGRTSGGKEETQYF. The CDR3, as DNA: TGTGCCAGCGGGCGGACTAGCGGGGGAAAAGAAGAGACCCAGTACTTC.

The V and J genes are TRBV5-1 and TRBJ2-5, with D possibly being TRBD1 (6 bases). Looked up from germline, CDR1 is SGHRS and CDR2 is YFSETQ. This CDR3 contains 15 residues. V was shortened by 0 bases and J by 1 base, with 10 bases between the two germline ends. CDR3 in amino acids: CASSLAWGPQETQYF. Written as DNA, the CDR3 is TGCGCCAGCAGCTTGGCTTGGGGGCCCCAAGAGACCCAGTACTTC.

The V and J genes are TRBV6-1 and TRBJ1-5; 9 nucleotides agree with TRBD1. Germline V gene data show CDR1 as MNHNS and CDR2 as SASEGT. CDR3 length: 14 amino acids. V was clipped by 3 bases and J by 13 bases; unmatched bases: 10. The CDR3, as DNA: TGTGCCAGCAGTGAGGGGTACAGGGGGCCTAATCAGCATTTT. Translated: CASSEGYRGPNQHF.

The chain has TRBV6-6 and TRBJ1-1, with D hard to call. The germline CDR1 and CDR2 sequences are MNHNY and SVGAGI (reference sequence). V was clipped by 11 bases and J by 2 bases, with 9 bases between them. There are 11 residues in the CDR3. Here the CDR3 reads CAAQANTEAFF. The DNA for the CDR3 is TGTGCCGCGCAGGCTAACACTGAAGCTTTCTTT.

Comment on this clone: Germline and junction disagree at one end, which may indicate a read error. The chain links TRBV7-9 to TRBJ2-7; TRBD1 might be the D (5 bases). This CDR3 region has 14 residues. The germline gives CDR1 SEHNR, CDR2 FQNEAQ (reference sequence). CDR3 in DNA: TGTGCCGGCAGCGACATGGGGCGGCGTTACGAGCAGTACTTC. Residues: CAGSDMGRRYEQYF.

This clone was counted between two and nine times. The CDR3 region is CASSHGRGTQETQYF. The CDR3 coding sequence is TGCGCCAGCAGCCATGGTCGGGGGACCCAAGAGACCCAGTACTTC. The chain links TRBV5-1 to TRBJ2-5; D possibly corresponds to TRBD2 (6 bases). Trimming removed 4 bases at V and 1 base at J, with 14 bases between. Germline CDR1 and CDR2: SGHRS and YFSETQ. This CDR3 is built from 15 residues.

The chain couples TRBV6-5 to TRBJ1-1, with TRBD1 matching over 9 bases. The CDR3 sequence is 13 residues long. The germline V gene encodes CDR1 MNHEY and CDR2 SVGAGI. V dropped 2 bases and J dropped 11; count of bases not matched to a gene: 6. This chain's CDR3 is CASSYGQGSRAFF. Written as DNA, the CDR3 is TGTGCCAGCAGTTACGGACAGGGGTCGCGGGCTTTCTTT.

The chain has TRBV7-8 and TRBJ1-5; TRBD1 might be the D (6 bases). The CDR3 is 14 amino acids. The germline V gene encodes CDR1 SGHVS and CDR2 FQNEAQ. V shed 3 bases and J shed 5 bases, with 11 bases lying between them. The CDR3: CASSLGGQHQPQHF. Here the CDR3 DNA reads TGTGCCAGCAGCTTGGGTGGACAGCATCAGCCCCAGCATTTT.

The chain is built from TRBV11-3 and TRBJ1-1; 10 positions match TRBD1. CDR1 and CDR2 (germline): SGHNT, YENEEA. V shed 6 bases, J shed 5 bases, and the junction held 18 bases outside the gene matches. The CDR3 totals 18 residues. Here the CDR3 DNA reads TGTGCCAGCAGACCTAGCCCCCAACGACAGGGGGCGAGGACTGAAGCTTTCTTT. Amino acids: CASRPSPQRQGARTEAFF. The variable domain in full, completed from reference TRBV11-3 and TRBJ1-1, reads EAGVVQSPRYKIIEKKQPVAFWCNPISGHNTLYWYLQNLGQGPELLIRYENEEAVDDSQLPKDRFSAERLKGVDSTLKIQPAELGDSAVYLCASRPSPQRQGARTEAFFGQGTRLTVV.

The chain couples TRBV7-3 to TRBJ1-1, with D unclear. Germline CDR1 and CDR2: SGHTA and FQGTGA. The V end was cut by 2 bases, the J end by 2 bases, with 6 bases between. The CDR3 covers 13 residues. CDR3 nucleotide sequence: TGTGCCAGCAGCTTAGAGGATAACACTGAAGCTTTCTTT. Encoded protein: CASSLEDNTEAFF. Full variable domain (missing parts from reference TRBV7-3 and TRBJ1-1): GAGVSQTPSNKVTEKGKYVELRCDPISGHTALYWYRQSLGQGPEFLIYFQGTGAADDSGLPNDRFFAVRPEGSVSTLKIQRTERGDSAVYLCASSLEDNTEAFFGQGTRLTVV.

The rearrangement uses TRBV7-9 and TRBJ2-3, with TRBD2 matching 8 bases. Losses at the gene ends were 7 bases for V and 3 bases for J; bases not matched to a gene: 15. This CDR3 has 17 amino acids. Germline V gene sequence: CDR1 SEHNR, CDR2 FQNEAQ (reference sequence). The CDR3 DNA reads as TGTGCCAGCAACCCCTTCACCGGGGGGGGGCAAACAGATACGCAGTATTTT. As protein: CASNPFTGGGQTDTQYF.